This TCR beta chain emerged from a study of cytomegalovirus exposure and HLA in healthy donors. At the level of the study: Some 85 million unique TCRs, all from HLA-typed donors, were included in an early release of the data.

This clone was seen just once. This PCR relied on a set of 60 Vbeta primers and 13 Jbeta primers. TCRdb's copy holds only in-frame clones and misses some; the assay was immunoSEQ multiplex PCR. The repertoire holds 90,000 to 120,000 clones, 70% to 80% seen once, with 4.1% in the top ten. This CDR3 contains 17 residues. J gave up 2 bases and V 5 bases, and 11 bases lay outside the gene matches. The V gene's germline CDR1 is MNHEY and CDR2 SMNVEV (reference sequence). The gene calls are TRBV27 and TRBJ2-1; TRBD1 agrees at 8 bases. The clonotype was recovered from a female donor in good health and CMV-seropositive. The sample comprised PBMCs. Written as DNA, the CDR3 is TGTGCCAGCAGTCCATCGACAGGGGAACATACCTACAATGAGCAGTTCTTC. Protein product: CASSPSTGEHTYNEQFF.